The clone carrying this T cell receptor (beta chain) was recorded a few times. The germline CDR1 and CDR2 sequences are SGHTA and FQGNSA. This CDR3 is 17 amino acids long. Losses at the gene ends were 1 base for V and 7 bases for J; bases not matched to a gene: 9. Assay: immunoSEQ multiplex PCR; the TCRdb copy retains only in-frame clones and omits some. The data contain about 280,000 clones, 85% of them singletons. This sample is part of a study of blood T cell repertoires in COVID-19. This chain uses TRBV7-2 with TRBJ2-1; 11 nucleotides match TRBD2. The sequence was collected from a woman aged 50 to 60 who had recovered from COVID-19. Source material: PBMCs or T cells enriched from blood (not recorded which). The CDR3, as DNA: TGTGCCAGCAGCTTAGACTTAGCGGGAGGGCGTAGAAATGAGCAGTTCTTC. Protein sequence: CASSLDLAGGRRNEQFF.